These T cell receptor beta chains were read from a single sample in a study of cytomegalovirus exposure and HLA in healthy donors. Method: immunoSEQ multiplex PCR; TCRdb's copy keeps in-frame clones and lacks some. The sample carries tens of thousands of clones, roughly 85% recorded once. The specimen was PBMCs. The receptors here all came from a woman aged 35 to 49 in good health and CMV-seropositive. Both conserved end residues are part of each CDR3. A D gene is named only where the DNA matches it firmly. Expanded clones get a size class; other rows say once, few or many, or leave the size out.

>-|TRBV9|-|TRBJ1-4
CASSARPGATNEKLFF
TGTGCCAGCAGCGCCAGACCGGGGGCAACTAATGAAAAACTGTTTTTT
>TRBD1|TRBV27|-|TRBJ2-1
CASSPRQGESYNEQFF
TGTGCCAGCAGTCCTCGACAGGGGGAAAGTTACAATGAGCAGTTCTTC
>TRBD1|TRBV10-3|-|TRBJ2-2
CAINTDRATNTGELFF
TGTGCCATCAATACTGACAGGGCAACGAACACCGGGGAGCTGTTTTTT
>TRBD1|TRBV7-2|-|TRBJ1-5
CASSNRGVNQPQHF
TGTGCCAGCAGCAACAGGGGAGTCAATCAGCCCCAGCATTTT
>-|TRBV27|-|TRBJ1-3
CASSFRGSGNTIYF
TGTGCCAGCAGTTTTCGGGGCTCTGGAAACACCATATATTTT
>TRBD1|TRBV7-9|-|TRBJ1-3
CASSLAGTGFSGNTIYF
TGTGCCAGCAGCTTAGCGGGGACAGGGTTCTCTGGAAACACCATATATTTT
>-|TRBV7-9|-|TRBJ1-4
CASSLDEAYEKLFF
TGTGCCAGCAGCTTAGACGAGGCGTATGAAAAACTGTTTTTT
>-|TRBV10-3|-|TRBJ2-7
CAIIAGLGEKYEQYF
TGTGCCATCATCGCCGGCCTCGGGGAAAAGTACGAGCAGTACTTC
>-|TRBV5-1|-|TRBJ2-1
CASSRGGATYNEQFF
TGCGCCAGCAGCCGTGGGGGGGCAACCTACAATGAGCAGTTCTTC
>-|TRBV29-1|-|TRBJ1-1
CSVEVQNTEAFF
TGCAGCGTTGAAGTCCAGAACACTGAAGCTTTCTTT
>-|TRBV5-4|-|TRBJ1-2
CASSLWENYGYTF
TGTGCCAGCAGCTTGTGGGAGAACTATGGCTACACCTTC
>TRBD1|TRBV2|-|TRBJ1-2
CASSEFQGQGDYGYTF
TGTGCCAGCAGTGAATTTCAGGGGCAGGGGGACTATGGCTACACCTTC
>-|TRBV11-2|-|TRBJ1-5
CASSLEVGGHSNQPQHF
TGTGCCAGCAGCTTAGAAGTCGGGGGGCACAGCAATCAGCCCCAGCATTTT
>-|TRBV11-2|-|TRBJ1-6
CASSLVGSEALHF
TGTGCCAGCAGCTTAGTGGGATCGGAGGCCCTCCACTTT
>-|TRBV9|-|TRBJ2-5
CASSVETVWETQYF
TGTGCCAGCAGCGTAGAAACAGTCTGGGAGACCCAGTACTTC
>TRBD1|TRBV7-2|-|TRBJ1-2
CASSLGDRVGYTF
TGTGCCAGCAGCTTAGGGGACAGGGTAGGCTACACCTTC
>TRBD1|TRBV7-2|once|TRBJ1-2
CASSPLGQGYGYTF
TGTGCCAGCAGCCCGCTGGGACAGGGCTATGGCTACACCTTC
>TRBD2|TRBV9|-|TRBJ2-7
CASSPLSGGIYEQYF
TGTGCCAGCAGCCCTCTTAGCGGGGGGATATACGAGCAGTACTTC
>-|TRBV6-5|-|TRBJ1-1
CASRPPGQNTEAFF
TGTGCCAGCAGACCCCCGGGACAGAACACTGAAGCTTTCTTT
>TRBD1|TRBV27|-|TRBJ1-1
CASSPDRGVTEAFF
TGTGCCAGCAGTCCGGACAGGGGCGTTACTGAAGCTTTCTTT
>-|TRBV5-1|-|TRBJ1-2
CASSLGDTNGYTF
TGCGCCAGCAGCTTAGGGGATACGAATGGCTACACCTTC
>TRBD1|TRBV5-1|-|TRBJ2-7
CASSANRDRGPQEQYF
TGCGCCAGCAGCGCAAACCGGGACAGGGGCCCCCAGGAGCAGTACTTC
>-|TRBV7-8|-|TRBJ2-5
CASSLSDQETQYF
TGTGCCAGCAGCTTATCCGACCAAGAGACCCAGTACTTC
>-|TRBV21-1|-|TRBJ1-5
CASSSCTPQHF
TGTGCCAGCAGCAGTTGCACTCCCCAGCATTTT
>-|TRBV10-1|-|TRBJ2-2
CASSRNTGELFF
TGCGCCAGCAGCAGGAACACCGGGGAGCTGTTTTTT
>-|TRBV6-5|-|TRBJ2-3
CASSPMGARDTQYF
TGTGCCAGCAGTCCCATGGGGGCGCGAGATACGCAGTATTTT
>-|TRBV6-1|-|TRBJ1-2
CASSDAGEGLSGYTF
TGTGCCAGCAGTGATGCCGGGGAAGGGCTATCAGGCTACACCTTC
>-|TRBV27|once|TRBJ2-5
CASSLGGGGQETQYF
TGTGCCAGCAGTTTGGGGGGAGGAGGCCAAGAGACCCAGTACTTC
>TRBD2|TRBV12-5|-|TRBJ2-3
CASGLGTSGSMTQYF
TGTGCTAGTGGTTTGGGGACTAGCGGATCCATGACGCAGTATTTT
>-|TRBV19|-|TRBJ2-4
CASSMGGGGNIQYF
TGTGCCAGTAGTATGGGGGGAGGGGGGAACATTCAGTACTTC
>-|TRBV7-9|-|TRBJ1-5
CSSSLDPGSWDNQPQHF
TGTTCCAGCAGCTTAGATCCAGGGTCGTGGGATAATCAGCCCCAGCATTTT
>-|TRBV15|-|TRBJ1-3
CATSRVGRNAIYF
TGTGCCACCAGCAGGGTTGGGAGAAACGCCATATATTTT
>-|TRBV12-5|-|TRBJ2-1
CASGLVGTEQFF
TGTGCTAGTGGTTTGGTCGGGACAGAGCAGTTCTTC
>TRBD1|TRBV7-8|-|TRBJ1-2
CASSIQGAGGYTF
TGTGCCAGCAGCATACAGGGGGCGGGCGGCTACACCTTC
>TRBD1|TRBV7-2|-|TRBJ1-3
CASSPTGAGNTIYF
TGTGCCAGCAGCCCCACAGGGGCCGGAAACACCATATATTTT
>-|TRBV6-5|-|TRBJ1-1
CASRITGTQNTEAFF
TGTGCCAGCAGAATAACGGGGACACAGAACACTGAAGCTTTCTTT
>-|TRBV28|-|TRBJ1-1
CASSYPNLRTEAFF
TGTGCCAGCAGTTACCCCAACCTGAGAACTGAAGCTTTCTTT
>TRBD1|TRBV19|-|TRBJ2-7
CASSTRDSVSPFVQYF
TGTGCCAGTAGCACTAGGGACAGCGTATCGCCCTTCGTGCAGTACTTC
>TRBD2|TRBV10-1|-|TRBJ2-3
CASSEVFGGGAVDTQYF
TGCGCCAGCAGTGAGGTGTTTGGCGGGGGGGCCGTCGATACGCAGTATTTT
>-|TRBV7-2|-|TRBJ2-5
CASSLSPQETQYF
TGTGCCAGCAGCTTAAGCCCGCAAGAGACCCAGTACTTC
>-|TRBV29-1|-|TRBJ1-1
CSVGWGGEAFF
TGCAGCGTTGGATGGGGAGGTGAAGCTTTCTTT
>-|TRBV6-5|once|TRBJ2-3
CASSYSGRGSDTQYF
TGTGCCAGCAGTTACTCTGGCAGGGGTTCAGATACGCAGTATTTT
>-|TRBV6-5|-|TRBJ1-3
CATIPRGTGNTIYF
TGTGCCACTATACCCCGGGGGACTGGAAACACCATATATTTT
>-|TRBV10-1|-|TRBJ1-5
CASRTKRRLISNQPQHF
TGCGCCAGCAGAACAAAGAGGAGACTCATTAGCAATCAGCCCCAGCATTTT
>-|TRBV4-1|-|TRBJ1-3
CASSHPIRTLYSGNTIYF
TGCGCCAGCAGCCATCCGATTCGGACACTTTACTCTGGAAACACCATATATTTT
>-|TRBV7-6|-|TRBJ2-7
CASSPLTGNTYEQYF
TGTGCCAGCAGCCCCTTGACAGGTAATACCTACGAGCAGTACTTC
>-|TRBV6-5|-|TRBJ1-1
CASNRQADLGGAFF
TGTGCCAGCAATAGACAGGCTGATTTGGGTGGAGCTTTCTTT
>TRBD2|TRBV5-1|-|TRBJ2-3
CASSTSPSGGAGGTQYF
TGCGCCAGCAGCACCTCCCCTAGCGGGGGGGCCGGGGGAACGCAGTATTTT
>-|TRBV6-1|-|TRBJ1-6
CASSPGQISPLHF
TGTGCCAGCAGTCCCGGACAGATTTCGCCCCTCCACTTT
>TRBD1|TRBV9|-|TRBJ2-7
CASSAATGFSYEQYF
TGTGCCAGCAGCGCAGCGACAGGGTTCTCCTACGAGCAGTACTTC
>-|TRBV6-1|-|TRBJ1-5
CASKSIRGGGKPQHF
TGTGCCAGCAAGTCGATCCGCGGGGGCGGTAAGCCCCAGCATTTT
>TRBD1|TRBV4-3|-|TRBJ1-2
CASSQDYRGANYGYTF
TGCGCCAGCAGCCAGGACTACAGGGGCGCTAACTATGGCTACACCTTC
>-|TRBV11-1|-|TRBJ1-2
CASSLYRENGYTF
TGTGCCAGCAGCTTATACAGGGAGAATGGCTACACCTTC
>-|TRBV25-1|-|TRBJ1-2
CASSDYQATYGYTF
TGTGCCAGCAGTGACTACCAGGCTACCTATGGCTACACCTTC
>TRBD1|TRBV27|-|TRBJ1-2
CASSTQGARGYTF
TGTGCCAGCAGTACACAGGGGGCGCGGGGCTACACCTTC
>TRBD2|TRBV5-1|few|TRBJ2-3
CASSFGASGGSDTQYF
TGCGCCAGCAGCTTCGGGGCTAGCGGGGGTTCAGATACGCAGTATTTT
>TRBD1|TRBV7-2|-|TRBJ1-2
CASSSGQGASVGGYTF
TGTGCCAGCAGCTCCGGACAGGGGGCATCAGTTGGCGGCTACACCTTC
>TRBD1|TRBV29-1|-|TRBJ1-2
CSGSQGLDGYTF
TGCAGCGGCTCACAGGGGTTGGATGGCTACACCTTC
>-|TRBV18|-|TRBJ1-4
CASSQPGTYEKLFF
TGTGCCAGCTCTCAACCCGGGACATATGAAAAACTGTTTTTT
>-|TRBV7-9|-|TRBJ1-2
CASSPGHSYGYTF
TGTGCCAGCAGCCCGGGACATAGCTATGGCTACACCTTC